The 20 T cell receptor beta chains below come from one sample, sequenced in a study of resident and recirculating memory T cells in vitiligo. Some clones are missing from TCRdb's copy, which holds only in-frame ones; the method was immunoSEQ multiplex PCR. Of 35,000 to 45,000 clones in the sample, 80% to 95% were seen once. Sequenced: blood. These TCRs come from a male donor with vitiligo.

This chain links TRBV12-5 with TRBJ2-1; D is possibly TRBD1 (6 bases). This CDR3 comprises 15 residues. V lost 4 bases, J lost 4 bases, and 14 bases lay in between. The germline CDR1 and CDR2 sequences are LGHNT and FRNRAP. CDR3 amino acids: CASGSMGQTYNEQFF. The CDR3 bases are TGTGCTAGTGGTTCAATGGGACAAACTTACAATGAGCAGTTCTTC.

This CDR3 is CASSERIGGASETQYF. CDR3 DNA: TGTGCCAGCAGCGAACGGATCGGGGGGGCCTCGGAGACCCAGTACTTC. This chain connects TRBV2 to TRBJ2-5; 8 positions agree with TRBD2. After removal of 6 bases from V and 5 bases from J, the junction contained 14 bases not matched to a gene. The CDR3 is made up of 16 amino acids. Germline-derived CDR1 and CDR2 are SNHLY and FYNNEI.

This sequence joins TRBV5-6 and TRBJ1-6, with TRBD1 identical over 9 bases. V was clipped by 4 bases and J by 7 bases; unmatched bases: 6. Germline loops: CDR1 SGHDT, CDR2 YYEEEE. CDR3 length equals 15 residues. The CDR3 sequence: CASSRTGVQNSPLHF. The DNA of the CDR3 is TGTGCCAGCAGCCGGACAGGGGTCCAAAATTCACCCCTCCACTTT.

The chain links TRBV9 to TRBJ2-3; no reliable D call. CDR3 length: 12 amino acids. The V and J ends lost 0 bases and 6 bases respectively, with 5 bases between them. Germline CDR1 SGDLS, CDR2 YYNGEE. The CDR3 sequence is CASSVGVDTQYF. As DNA, the CDR3 is TGTGCCAGCAGCGTAGGAGTGGATACGCAGTATTTT.

V is TRBV9 and J is TRBJ2-2; D unresolved. V gave up 1 base and J gave up 0 bases, with 4 bases separating them. Germline lookup yields CDR1 SGDLS and CDR2 YYNGEE. CDR3 size: 14 residues. CDR3 in DNA: TGTGCCAGCAGCGTATCTGCGAACACCGGGGAGCTGTTTTTT. It is translated as CASSVSANTGELFF.

The CDR3 DNA reads TGTGCCGGGTCCTCAACAGGGGTCGGCTACACCTTC. This gives the protein CAGSSTGVGYTF. The chain couples TRBV19 to TRBJ1-2; the match to TRBD1 covers 7 bases. The junction had 11 bases not matched to a gene; V was cut back by 11 bases and J by 8 bases. In germline, CDR1 is LNHDA, CDR2 SQIVND (reference sequence). The CDR3 is 12 amino acids.

The V gene is TRBV2, the J gene TRBJ2-2; no clear D. The CDR3 consists of 14 residues. The germline gives CDR1 SNHLY, CDR2 FYNNEI. The V end lost 7 bases, the J end lost 2 bases, and 11 bases lay between the germline ends. CDR3 protein: CASKPLANTGELFF. CDR3 DNA sequence: TGTGCCAGCAAACCTCTGGCAAACACCGGGGAGCTGTTTTTT.

V and J are TRBV12-5 and TRBJ2-1; tentative D call: TRBD1 (6 bases). Trimming took 6 bases from V and 8 from J, leaving 11 bases between them. CDR1 and CDR2 from the germline V gene are LGHNT and FRNRAP. The CDR3 runs to 12 residues. The CDR3 nucleotides are TGTGCTAGTGGATCACAGGGCGATGAGCAGTTCTTC. This codes for CASGSQGDEQFF.

The J gene is TRBJ1-1, the V gene TRBV9, with D perhaps matching TRBD1 (5 bases). The CDR3 runs to 13 residues. CDR1 is SGDLS and CDR2 is YYNGEE in the germline V gene. Trimming left V 4 bases short and J 6 bases short, with 13 bases between. The CDR3 here is CASSTDTRSEAFF. CDR3 nucleotide sequence: TGTGCCAGCAGCACGGACACCCGGTCTGAAGCTTTCTTT.

J is TRBJ2-2 and V is TRBV27; 7 bases are shared with TRBD2. Germline CDR1 is MNHEY and CDR2 is SMNVEV (reference sequence). J gave up 3 bases and V 11 bases, and 3 bases lay outside the gene matches. The CDR3 is 12 residues long. The CDR3 DNA reads TGTGCCGCCGGGAGGCACACCGGGGAGCTGTTTTTT. Encoded protein: CAAGRHTGELFF.

This clone was observed a single time. The V call is TRBV11-2, the J call TRBJ2-5; 8 nucleotides line up with TRBD2. CDR1 is SGHAT, CDR2 FQNNGV, per germline. The CDR3 consists of 13 residues. The junction had 2 bases not matched to a gene; V was cut back by 5 bases and J by 3 bases. DNA of the CDR3: TGTGCCAGCAGCAGAGCGGGGGAAGAGACCCAGTACTTC. This sequence encodes CASSRAGEETQYF.

J is TRBJ2-1 and V is TRBV4-2; 11 nucleotides match TRBD2. In germline, CDR1 is LGHNA, CDR2 YNFKEQ. Unmatched junction bases numbered 5, after V lost 4 bases and J lost 6 bases. This CDR3 spans 15 amino acids. CDR3 in DNA: TGTGCCAGCAGCCCGACTAGCGGGGAGATCAATGAGCAGTTCTTC. This encodes CASSPTSGEINEQFF.

V gene TRBV4-1 combines with J gene TRBJ2-3, with 10 bases identical to TRBD2. With V trimmed by 1 base and J by 6 bases, 7 bases remained unmatched. There are 16 residues in the CDR3. CDR1 is MGHRA, CDR2 YSYEKL, per germline. The DNA of the CDR3 is TGCGCCAGCAGCCAAGGGGCTAGCGGGGGTATGGATACGCAGTATTTT. Its protein is CASSQGASGGMDTQYF.

V gene TRBV5-1 combines with J gene TRBJ1-2; D gene ambiguous. V was pared by 1 base and J by 4 bases, with 11 bases between. Germline values: CDR1 SGHRS, CDR2 YFSETQ. The CDR3 is 14 amino acids. As DNA, the CDR3 is TGCGCCAGCAGCTTGAGCGTTACCAGCTATGGCTACACCTTC. Its protein is CASSLSVTSYGYTF.

This clone came up a few times. The chain has TRBV7-2 and TRBJ2-3, with 7 bases lining up with TRBD1. V shed 6 bases, J shed 2 bases, and the junction held 5 bases outside the gene matches. The CDR3 runs 14 residues. Per germline, CDR1 SGHTA and CDR2 FQGNSA. This chain's CDR3 is CASRPGGATDTQYF. CDR3 nucleotides: TGTGCCAGCAGGCCAGGGGGAGCCACAGATACGCAGTATTTT. The full variable domain, in which reference TRBV7-2 and TRBJ2-3 provide the parts outside the CDR3, is GAGVSQSPSNKVTEKGKDVELRCDPISGHTALYWYRQSLGQGLEFLIYFQGNSAPDKSGLPSDRFSAERTGGSVSTLTIQRTQQEDSAVYLCASRPGGATDTQYFGPGTRLTVL.

The V gene is TRBV6-1, the J gene TRBJ2-3; 7 bases are a match to TRBD1. V gave up 6 bases and J gave up 0 bases; unmatched junction bases: 3. The CDR3 runs to 14 residues. CDR1 and CDR2 from the germline V gene are MNHNS and SASEGT. Written as DNA, the CDR3 is TGTGCCAGCAGCGGGACAGATAGCACAGATACGCAGTATTTT. Its protein is CASSGTDSTDTQYF.

V usage is TRBV5-1 and J usage is TRBJ1-4, with a tentative D call TRBD1 (6 bases). CDR1 SGHRS and CDR2 YFSETQ come from the germline V gene. V lost 0 bases and J lost 0, with 6 bases in between. CDR3 length equals 15 residues. The CDR3 DNA reads as TGCGCCAGCAGCTTGGGACAGGCAACTAATGAAAAACTGTTTTTT. This encodes CASSLGQATNEKLFF.

The V gene is TRBV7-2, the J gene TRBJ1-1, with 7 positions matching TRBD1. The ends lost 5 bases at V and 4 bases at J; junction bases unmatched: 7. The CDR3 consists of 14 residues. Germline V gives CDR1 SGHTA, CDR2 FQGNSA. The CDR3 loop reads CASSVQGTATEAFF. The CDR3 nucleotides read TGTGCCAGCAGCGTACAGGGGACGGCCACTGAAGCTTTCTTT.

V gene TRBV19 combines with J gene TRBJ1-5; possible D gene TRBD1, 5 bases. Germline values: CDR1 LNHDA, CDR2 SQIVND (reference sequence). The CDR3 spans 15 residues. Trimming left V 3 bases short and J 9 bases short, with 18 bases between. CDR3 amino acids: CASSIDRGFDRPQHF. The CDR3 bases are TGTGCCAGTAGTATTGATCGGGGGTTTGACAGGCCCCAGCATTTT.

The chain combines TRBV5-5 with TRBJ2-5; D is uncertain. The V gene's germline CDR1 is SGHKS and CDR2 YYEKEE (reference sequence). This CDR3 is 12 amino acids long. The V and J ends lost 6 bases and 5 bases respectively, with 11 bases between them. The CDR3 DNA reads TGTGCCAGCATCCTAGATAGGGAGACCCAGTACTTC. This encodes CASILDRETQYF. Variable domain in full (rest from reference TRBV5-5 and TRBJ2-5): DAGVTQSPTHLIKTRGQQVTLRCSPISGHKSVSWYQQVLGQGPQFIFQYYEKEERGRGNFPDRFSARQFPNYSSELNVNALLLGDSALYLCASILDRETQYFGPGTRLLVL.